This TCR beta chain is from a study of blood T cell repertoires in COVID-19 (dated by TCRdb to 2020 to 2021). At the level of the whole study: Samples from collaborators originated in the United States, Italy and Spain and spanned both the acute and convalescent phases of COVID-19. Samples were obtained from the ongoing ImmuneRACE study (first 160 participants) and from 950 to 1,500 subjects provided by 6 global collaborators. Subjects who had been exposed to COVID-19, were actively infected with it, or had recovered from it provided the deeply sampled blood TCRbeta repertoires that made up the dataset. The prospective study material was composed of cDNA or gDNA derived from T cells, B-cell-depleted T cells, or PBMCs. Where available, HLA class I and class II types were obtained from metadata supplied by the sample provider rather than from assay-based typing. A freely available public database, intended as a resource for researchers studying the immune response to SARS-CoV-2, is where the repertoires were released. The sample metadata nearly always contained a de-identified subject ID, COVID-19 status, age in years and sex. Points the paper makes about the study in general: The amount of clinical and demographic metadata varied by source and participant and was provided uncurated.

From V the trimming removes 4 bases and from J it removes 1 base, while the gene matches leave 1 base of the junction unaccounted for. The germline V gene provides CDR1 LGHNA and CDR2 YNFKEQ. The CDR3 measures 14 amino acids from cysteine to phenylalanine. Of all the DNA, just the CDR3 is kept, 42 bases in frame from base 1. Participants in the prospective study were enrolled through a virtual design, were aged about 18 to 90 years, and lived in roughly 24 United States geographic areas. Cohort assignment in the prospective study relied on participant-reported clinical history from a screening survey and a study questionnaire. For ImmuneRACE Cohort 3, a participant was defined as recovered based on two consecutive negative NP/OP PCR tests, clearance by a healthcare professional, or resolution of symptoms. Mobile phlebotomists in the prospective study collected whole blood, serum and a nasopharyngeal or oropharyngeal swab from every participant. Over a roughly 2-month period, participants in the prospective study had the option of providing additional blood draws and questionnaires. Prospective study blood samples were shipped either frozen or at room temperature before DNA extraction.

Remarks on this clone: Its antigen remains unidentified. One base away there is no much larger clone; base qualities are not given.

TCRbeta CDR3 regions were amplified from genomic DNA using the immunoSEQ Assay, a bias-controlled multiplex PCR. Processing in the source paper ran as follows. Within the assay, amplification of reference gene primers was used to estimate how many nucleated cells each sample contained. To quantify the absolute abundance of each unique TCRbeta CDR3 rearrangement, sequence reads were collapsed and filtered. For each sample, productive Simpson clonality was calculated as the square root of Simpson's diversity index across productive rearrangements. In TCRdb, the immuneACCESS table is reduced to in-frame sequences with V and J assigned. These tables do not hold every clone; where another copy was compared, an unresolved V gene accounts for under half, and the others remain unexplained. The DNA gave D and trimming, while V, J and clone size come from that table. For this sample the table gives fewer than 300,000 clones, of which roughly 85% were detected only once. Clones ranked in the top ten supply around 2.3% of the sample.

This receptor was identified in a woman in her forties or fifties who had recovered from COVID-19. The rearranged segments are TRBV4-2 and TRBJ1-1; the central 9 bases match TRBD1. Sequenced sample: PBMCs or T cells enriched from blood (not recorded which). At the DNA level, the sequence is TGTGCCAGCAGCCTGGGACAGGGGAACACTGAAGCTTTCTTT. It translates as CASSLGQGNTEAFF.